Below are 22 T cell receptor beta chains sequenced from a single sample in a study of T cells in localized non-small cell lung cancer. The data were produced by immunoSEQ multiplex PCR, yet TCRdb's version contains in-frame clones alone and is incomplete. Of just over 15,000 clones listed, approximately 89% are singletons. This material consisted of peripheral blood mononuclear cells, taken before any cancer treatment. All receptors come from a male donor aged 60 or older with stage II lung adenocarcinoma.

CDR3 in DNA: TGCGCCAGCAGCTTAGGCCAAGAGACCCAGTACTTC. Amino acid sequence: CASSLGQETQYF. The rearrangement joins TRBV5-1 to TRBJ2-5; D is ambiguous. The germline gives CDR1 SGHRS, CDR2 YFSETQ. Trimming left V 2 bases short and J 1 base short, with 3 bases between. The CDR3 covers 12 residues.

This clone showed up just a few times. The chain combines TRBV25-1 with TRBJ1-1; 7 bases are a match to TRBD1. Germline assignment: CDR1 MGHDK and CDR2 SYGVNS. The V segment lost 8 bases and the J segment 1 base; nucleotides outside the gene matches: 1. CDR3 length: 12 amino acids. CDR3 sequence: CASRTGNTEAFF. The CDR3 DNA sequence: TGTGCCAGCCGGACAGGGAACACTGAAGCTTTCTTT.

The chain uses TRBV5-4 and TRBJ1-3; D is undetermined. The CDR3 runs to 15 residues. V was shortened by 4 bases and J by 4 bases, with 15 bases between the two germline ends. Per the germline V gene, CDR1 is SGHNT and CDR2 is YYREEE (reference sequence). The CDR3 loop is CASSPGGVYGNTIYF. Written as DNA, the CDR3 is TGTGCCAGCAGCCCTGGAGGCGTTTACGGAAACACCATATATTTT.

The CDR3 DNA is TGTGCCAGCAGCCCAGGCGGGGGGAGGAATGAGCAGTTCTTC. Translating it yields CASSPGGGRNEQFF. V is TRBV4-2 and J is TRBJ2-1; 8 bases are a match to TRBD2. The CDR3 extends over 14 amino acids. V was clipped by 4 bases and J by 7 bases; unmatched bases: 6. Germline assignment: CDR1 LGHNA and CDR2 YNFKEQ.

With regard to this clone: Other DNA sequences in this sample translate to the same CDR3. The genes are TRBV19 and TRBJ2-1, with 16 bases that match TRBD2. Trimming at V came to 10 bases and at J to 8 bases, leaving 14 bases not matched to a gene. CDR1 and CDR2 from the germline V gene are LNHDA and SQIVND (reference sequence). The CDR3 is made up of 17 amino acids. The CDR3 loop is CATHPGTSGRGKDEQFF. In nucleotides, the CDR3 is TGTGCCACCCACCCGGGGACTAGCGGGAGGGGTAAGGATGAGCAGTTCTTC.

V is TRBV9 and J is TRBJ2-7; D is ambiguous. The CDR3 contains 15 residues. Germline-derived CDR1 and CDR2 are SGDLS and YYNGEE. Trimming cost V 4 bases and J 6 bases, with 20 bases left between them. The CDR3 sequence: CASSITGLPQSEQYF. The CDR3 DNA is TGTGCCAGCAGCATTACCGGTCTCCCCCAGAGCGAGCAGTACTTC.

The CDR3 sequence is CASSFGTSSYEQYF. For the CDR3, the DNA is TGTGCCAGCAGCTTCGGGACTAGCAGCTACGAGCAGTACTTC. The rearrangement links TRBV5-4 to TRBJ2-7, with TRBD2 matching over 9 bases. V was clipped by 2 bases and J by 3 bases; unmatched bases: 3. This CDR3 is 14 amino acids long. Germline V gene lookup returns CDR1 SGHNT and CDR2 YYREEE (reference sequence).

The J gene is TRBJ1-2, the V gene TRBV7-9; tentative D call: TRBD1 (6 bases). CDR1 and CDR2 (germline): SEHNR, FQNEAQ (reference sequence). The V gene lost 5 bases and the J gene lost 5 bases, with 24 bases spanning the gap. This CDR3 has 17 amino acids. The CDR3 spells CASSLFSLGHGVYGYTF. The CDR3 DNA reads TGTGCCAGCAGCCTATTTTCCTTGGGACACGGGGTTTATGGCTACACCTTC.

This clone was observed a few times. This chain links TRBV19 with TRBJ1-1; unclear D gene. The CDR3 extends over 15 amino acids. Germline-derived CDR1 and CDR2 are LNHDA and SQIVND (reference sequence). Deletions cut 5 bases from V and 1 base from J, with 14 bases between. As DNA, the CDR3 is TGTGCCAGTAGTCCGGACCCTACAAGGAACACTGAAGCTTTCTTT. Translated: CASSPDPTRNTEAFF.

The chain uses TRBV27 and TRBJ1-4; no firm D call. CDR1 is MNHEY, CDR2 SMNVEV, per germline (reference sequence). This CDR3 comprises 16 residues. V was shortened by 8 bases and J by 3 bases, with 19 bases between the two germline ends. CDR3 DNA: TGTGCCAGCGGCCCGTTGAAGGCCAGCGCTAATGAAAAACTGTTTTTT. The encoded protein is CASGPLKASANEKLFF. Full variable domain (rest looked up from reference TRBV27 and TRBJ1-4): EAQVTQNPRYLITVTGKKLTVTCSQNMNHEYMSWYRQDPGLGLRQIYYSMNVEVTDKGDVPEGYKVSRKEKRNFPLILESPSPNQTSLYFCASGPLKASANEKLFFGSGTQLSVL.

The chain links TRBV19 to TRBJ2-3, with 9 bases lining up with TRBD1. This CDR3 has 16 amino acids. V shed 5 bases and J 3 bases; nucleotides not matched to a gene: 9. Germline CDR1 LNHDA, CDR2 SQIVND (reference sequence). The chain's CDR3 is CASSGGTGLGTDTQYF. CDR3 sequence (DNA): TGTGCCAGTAGTGGGGGGACAGGGCTGGGGACAGATACGCAGTATTTT.

This clone was seen just once. The chain couples TRBV29-1 to TRBJ1-1; D is unresolved. The V gene lost 6 bases and the J gene lost 3 bases, with 11 bases spanning the gap. Germline values: CDR1 SQVTM, CDR2 ANQGSEA. The CDR3 length is 12 residues. The CDR3 sequence: CSVADTDTEAFF. The CDR3 region has the DNA TGCAGCGTCGCCGACACGGACACTGAAGCTTTCTTT.

V and J are TRBV7-9 and TRBJ2-3; no clear D gene. Per germline, CDR1 SEHNR and CDR2 FQNEAQ (reference sequence). Trimming stripped 4 bases from V and 3 bases from J, with 5 bases between. This CDR3 has 12 residues. The CDR3 nucleotides are TGTGCCAGCAGCTCGGTGACAGATACGCAGTATTTT. Residues: CASSSVTDTQYF.

J is TRBJ2-1 and V is TRBV7-9; TRBD2 agrees at 10 bases. The ends lost 3 bases at V and 6 bases at J; junction bases unmatched: 8. The CDR3 extends over 16 amino acids. Germline loops: CDR1 SEHNR, CDR2 FQNEAQ (reference sequence). CDR3 sequence (DNA): TGTGCCAGCAGCTTTCGGGCTAGCGGGAGCCTCAATGAGCAGTTCTTC. It specifies CASSFRASGSLNEQFF. The full variable domain, its missing parts supplied by reference TRBV7-9 and TRBJ2-1, is DTGVSQNPRHKITKRGQNVTFRCDPISEHNRLYWYRQTLGQGPEFLTYFQNEAQLEKSRLLSDRFSAERPKGSFSTLEIQRTEQGDSAMYLCASSFRASGSLNEQFFGPGTRLTVL.

The chain is built from TRBV10-3 and TRBJ2-1; 9 bases agree with TRBD2. Germline V gene data show CDR1 as ENHRY and CDR2 as SYGVKD. The CDR3 extends over 14 amino acids. V gave up 7 bases and J gave up 3 bases; unmatched junction bases: 4. The CDR3 nucleotides read TGTGCCATCAAGGTTAGCGGGAGCTACAATGAGCAGTTCTTC. Encoded protein: CAIKVSGSYNEQFF.

This chain links TRBV29-1 with TRBJ2-5, with D perhaps matching TRBD1 (6 bases). Trimming pared 5 bases from V and 0 bases from J, leaving 13 bases between. Germline V lookup: CDR1 SQVTM, CDR2 ANQGSEA. CDR3 size: 14 residues. The CDR3 sequence is CSVFRGWDQETQYF. The CDR3 nucleotides read TGCAGCGTTTTCAGGGGTTGGGACCAAGAGACCCAGTACTTC.

In its sample, this clone was seen once. The V and J genes are TRBV25-1 and TRBJ2-4; the match to TRBD1 covers 9 bases. This CDR3 is built from 16 residues. Germline lookup yields CDR1 MGHDK and CDR2 SYGVNS. V shed 5 bases and J 1 base; nucleotides not matched to a gene: 6. In DNA, the CDR3 is TGTGCCAGCAGTAAAAACAGGGGGCAGGCCAAAAACATTCAGTACTTC. Translation: CASSKNRGQAKNIQYF. Full variable domain (remainder filled in from reference TRBV25-1 and TRBJ2-4): EADIYQTPRYLVIGTGKKITLECSQTMGHDKMYWYQQDPGMELHLIHYSYGVNSTEKGDLSSESTVSRIRTEHFPLTLESARPSHTSQYLCASSKNRGQAKNIQYFGAGTRLSVL.

V is TRBV5-6 and J is TRBJ1-2, with 11 bases that match TRBD1. The CDR3 is 15 residues long. J gave up 2 bases and V 3 bases, and 3 bases lay outside the gene matches. The germline V gene has CDR1 SGHDT and CDR2 YYEEEE. The CDR3 DNA is TGTGCCAGCAGCTCGGGGACAGGGGGAAACTATGGCTACACCTTC. It yields the protein CASSSGTGGNYGYTF. Supplemented by reference TRBV5-6 and TRBJ1-2, the full variable domain reads DAGVTQSPTHLIKTRGQQVTLRCSPKSGHDTVSWYQQALGQGPQFIFQYYEEEERQRGNFPDRFSGHQFPNYSSELNVNALLLGDSALYLCASSSGTGGNYGYTFGSGTRLTVV.

This chain links TRBV6-1 with TRBJ2-7, with 9 bases fitting TRBD1. The CDR3 contains 16 residues. The J segment lost 5 bases and the V segment lost 2 bases, leaving 10 bases of the junction unmatched. Looked up from germline, CDR1 is MNHNS and CDR2 is SASEGT. The chain's CDR3 is CASSERSGQGRHEQYF. In nucleotides, the CDR3 is TGTGCCAGCAGTGAACGTAGCGGACAGGGGAGGCACGAGCAGTACTTC.

The chain couples TRBV5-1 to TRBJ2-5; D gene uncertain. V lost 4 bases, J lost 1 base, and 11 bases lay in between. CDR3 length: 14 amino acids. In germline, CDR1 is SGHRS, CDR2 YFSETQ. This chain's CDR3 is CASSPGSTQETQYF. CDR3 bases: TGCGCCAGCAGCCCCGGCAGCACCCAAGAGACCCAGTACTTC.

The gene calls are TRBV30 and TRBJ2-7; D may be TRBD2 (6 bases). The CDR3 has 13 amino acids. Trimming shortened V by 1 base and J by 2 bases, and 9 bases separated the two germline ends. CDR1 is GTSNPN and CDR2 is SVGIG in the germline V gene (reference sequence). In DNA form, the CDR3 reads TGTGCCTGGAGTGGGGGGGACGCCTACGAGCAGTACTTC. Translating it yields CAWSGGDAYEQYF.

The chain joins TRBV4-1 to TRBJ2-7; unclear D gene. The CDR3 contains 14 residues. The V and J ends lost 1 base and 0 bases respectively, with 7 bases between them. Germline loops: CDR1 MGHRA, CDR2 YSYEKL. DNA for the CDR3: TGCGCCAGCAGCCAAGTGCAGCTCTCCTACGAGCAGTACTTC. Its translation: CASSQVQLSYEQYF.